A single sample is the source of the 18 T cell receptor beta chains below, sequenced in a study of shared clonotypes between healthy human individuals. Only in-frame clones appear in the TCRdb table, and some are missing; sequencing was by immunoSEQ multiplex PCR. Found here are around 2.5 million clones, 80% to 95% of them singletons; the top ten hold approximately 0.36%. Sequenced sample: naive CD4+ T cells from PBMCs. Subset given: CD45RA+ positively selected. These receptors all come from a man between 18 and 29 years old in good health. Some clones in this sample may be carry-over from other donors' samples.

The rearrangement uses TRBV5-1 and TRBJ2-3, with D perhaps assigned TRBD1 or TRBD2 (5 bases each). With 4 bases removed from V and 0 bases from J, the gap between germline ends came to 15 bases. The CDR3 is 16 amino acids. Germline CDR1 reads SGHRS; CDR2 reads YFSETQ. CDR3 amino acids: CASSPGTTFSTDTQYF. CDR3 nucleotide sequence: TGCGCCAGCAGCCCCGGGACCACATTTAGCACAGATACGCAGTATTTT. The whole variable domain, remainder taken from reference TRBV5-1 and TRBJ2-3, is KAGVTQTPRYLIKTRGQQVTLSCSPISGHRSVSWYQQTPGQGLQFLFEYFSETQRNKGNFPGRFSGRQFSNSRSEMNVSTLELGDSALYLCASSPGTTFSTDTQYFGPGTRLTVL.

J is TRBJ2-2 and V is TRBV5-1, with D perhaps TRBD1 (6 bases). This CDR3 comprises 17 residues. V was shortened by 3 bases and J by 0 bases, with 15 bases between the two germline ends. Looked up from germline, CDR1 is SGHRS and CDR2 is YFSETQ. The CDR3 sequence: CASSWGPLPSNTGELFF. The DNA for the CDR3 is TGCGCCAGCAGCTGGGGGCCATTACCCTCGAACACCGGGGAGCTGTTTTTT. The full variable domain, with the rest looked up from reference TRBV5-1 and TRBJ2-2, is KAGVTQTPRYLIKTRGQQVTLSCSPISGHRSVSWYQQTPGQGLQFLFEYFSETQRNKGNFPGRFSGRQFSNSRSEMNVSTLELGDSALYLCASSWGPLPSNTGELFFGEGSRLTVL.

The chain uses TRBV5-1 and TRBJ1-1; D is uncertain. The CDR3 runs to 16 residues. The germline gives CDR1 SGHRS, CDR2 YFSETQ. V gave up 0 bases and J gave up 4 bases, with 16 bases separating them. The CDR3 DNA is TGCGCCAGCAGCTTGGTGGGGTTCATTGCAGGCACTGAAGCTTTCTTT. It translates to CASSLVGFIAGTEAFF.

Notes on this clone: Other DNA sequences of this sample code for an identical CDR3. In DNA form, the CDR3 reads TGTGCCAGCAGCTTAACTAGCGGGAGTTACGAGCAGTACTTC. It yields the protein CASSLTSGSYEQYF. The chain links TRBV7-9 to TRBJ2-7; 11 nucleotides match TRBD2. Germline values: CDR1 SEHNR, CDR2 FQNEAQ (reference sequence). V shed 2 bases, J shed 4 bases, and the junction held 1 base outside the gene matches. The CDR3 is 14 amino acids.

The V call is TRBV5-1, the J call TRBJ2-5, with D perhaps assigned TRBD1 or TRBD2 (6 bases each). With 8 bases removed from V and 4 bases from J, the gap between germline ends came to 15 bases. The germline gives CDR1 SGHRS, CDR2 YFSETQ. CDR3 length equals 13 residues. Written as DNA, the CDR3 is TGCGCCAGTCGGGACTCACAGGGAGAGACCCAGTACTTC. It encodes CASRDSQGETQYF.

The gene calls are TRBV23-1 and TRBJ1-5; D possibly corresponds to TRBD1 (5 bases). TRBV23-1 is marked as an open reading frame, function uncertain. The CDR3 contains 16 residues. Trimming left V 6 bases short and J 2 bases short, with 17 bases between. The CDR3 DNA follows: TGCGCCAGCAGACGGGCCAGGGATATGGGCAATCAGCCCCAGCATTTT. Its protein product is CASRRARDMGNQPQHF.

This clone was found once. The chain couples TRBV29-1 to TRBJ2-1, with TRBD2 identical over 10 bases. CDR1 and CDR2 (germline): SQVTM, ANQGSEA. Trimming at V came to 7 bases and at J to 0 bases, leaving 12 bases not matched to a gene. The CDR3 sequence is 17 residues long. In nucleotides, the CDR3 is TGCAGCGCTGCTTGGGGTAGCGGGGGGAGCTCCTACAATGAGCAGTTCTTC. Translated, it gives CSAAWGSGGSSYNEQFF.

J is TRBJ1-5 and V is TRBV2; TRBD1 aligns across 7 bases. Germline V gene sequence: CDR1 SNHLY, CDR2 FYNNEI. The junction had 5 bases not matched to a gene; V was cut back by 4 bases and J by 5 bases. The CDR3 has 14 amino acids. The CDR3 sequence: CASSGYRGDQPQHF. In DNA form, the CDR3 reads TGTGCCAGCAGTGGGTACAGGGGTGATCAGCCCCAGCATTTT.

The chain combines TRBV7-8 with TRBJ2-3; D call uncertain. Germline CDR1 is SGHVS and CDR2 is FQNEAQ. V gave up 2 bases and J gave up 2 bases, with 11 bases separating them. This CDR3 comprises 15 residues. CDR3 protein: CASSLLRVNTDTQYF. The CDR3 region has the DNA TGTGCCAGCAGCTTACTCCGAGTCAACACAGATACGCAGTATTTT.

The V call is TRBV6-4, the J call TRBJ1-2; 7 bases align to TRBD1. Looked up from germline, CDR1 is MRHNA and CDR2 is SNTAGT. V was clipped by 7 bases and J by 4 bases; unmatched bases: 12. The CDR3 covers 15 residues. DNA for the CDR3: TGTGCCAGCACCTGGGACAGCGAATCCTCCTATGGCTACACCTTC. Translated, it gives CASTWDSESSYGYTF.

The chain joins TRBV19 to TRBJ1-1; D gene ambiguous. Trimming pared 6 bases from V and 5 bases from J, leaving 10 bases between. The CDR3 runs to 12 residues. The germline V gene encodes CDR1 LNHDA and CDR2 SQIVND (reference sequence). The CDR3 sequence: CASSLGRTEAFF. In nucleotides, the CDR3 is TGTGCCAGTAGCCTCGGGCGAACTGAAGCTTTCTTT.

Comments on this clone: This CDR3 is also generated by other DNA sequences in the sample. This rearrangement joins TRBV28 to TRBJ2-1; D remains ambiguous. Germline V gives CDR1 MDHEN, CDR2 SYDVKM. There are 12 residues in the CDR3. The V and J ends lost 4 bases and 4 bases respectively, with 5 bases between them. CDR3 in DNA: TGTGCCAGCAGTTCGACGTACAATGAGCAGTTCTTC. Amino acid sequence: CASSSTYNEQFF.

The chain links TRBV18 to TRBJ2-7, with D perhaps matching TRBD1 (6 bases). CDR3 length equals 17 residues. CDR1 is KGHSH, CDR2 LQKENI, per germline. V lost 5 bases and J 0 bases, leaving 20 bases between the germline ends. CDR3 residues: CASSNSVGTRSSYEQYF. CDR3 in DNA: TGTGCCAGCTCAAATAGTGTTGGGACAAGGAGCTCCTACGAGCAGTACTTC.

Worth noting for this clone: The same CDR3 is also encoded by other DNA sequences in this sample. The DNA for the CDR3 is TGTGCCAGCTCGCCGGGCGTGGCCTACGAGCAGTACTTC. Protein: CASSPGVAYEQYF. This chain links TRBV18 with TRBJ2-7; D is uncertain. The germline gives CDR1 KGHSH, CDR2 LQKENI. CDR3 length: 13 amino acids. Trimming removed 6 bases at V and 2 bases at J, with 11 bases between.

This chain uses TRBV5-5 with TRBJ2-7; the match to TRBD1 covers 8 bases. This CDR3 is 14 amino acids long. J lost 5 bases, V lost 4 bases, and 8 bases had no gene match. CDR1 SGHKS and CDR2 YYEKEE come from the germline V gene (reference sequence). DNA for the CDR3: TGTGCCAGCAGCGTGACAGGGGCGGCGGACGAGCAGTACTTC. It encodes CASSVTGAADEQYF.

Remarks on this clone: This same CDR3 is encoded by further DNA sequences in the sample. The chain recombines TRBV7-2 with TRBJ2-1; D gene uncertain. Germline CDR1 SGHTA, CDR2 FQGNSA. Trimming removed 1 base from V and 7 bases from J, with 5 bases in between. The CDR3 has 12 amino acids. CDR3 sequence (DNA): TGTGCCAGCAGCTTAGTAGGAAATGAGCAGTTCTTC. It specifies CASSLVGNEQFF.

On this clone: Other nucleotide sequences from this sample produce the same CDR3. The chain couples TRBV28 to TRBJ2-7, with D perhaps matching TRBD1 or TRBD2 (5 bases each). V dropped 4 bases and J dropped 3 bases, with 10 bases sitting between them. The CDR3 is 13 residues long. Germline loops: CDR1 MDHEN, CDR2 SYDVKM. CDR3 sequence (DNA): TGTGCCAGCAGTTCCGGGACCCTCTACGAGCAGTACTTC. This gives the protein CASSSGTLYEQYF.

This rearrangement joins TRBV6-1 to TRBJ2-5; 9 bases fit TRBD1. The CDR3 has 15 residues. The ends lost 4 bases at V and 5 bases at J; junction bases unmatched: 8. Germline V lookup: CDR1 MNHNS, CDR2 SASEGT. CDR3 region: CASSAQGAQGETQYF. Here the CDR3 DNA reads TGTGCCAGCAGTGCACAGGGGGCGCAGGGTGAGACCCAGTACTTC.